Described below is a single T cell receptor beta chain sequence and its context. Only a few counts were recorded for this clone. This receptor's antigen is unknown. Base qualities were left out, and no much larger clone turns up one base away. In light of the paper, this sample's time point label describes: about 4 weeks on oral tofacitinib. In the paper's terms, the treatment or condition label means: oral pan-JAK inhibitor, 5-10 mg twice daily. Lesional scalp punch biopsies and peripheral blood were obtained from alopecia areata patients. PBMCs were separated by density centrifugation and stained for CD3, CD4 and CD8, after which CD4+ and CD8+ T cells were sorted on a FACSAria. The data were obtained in a study of CD8+ T cells in alopecia areata (dated by TCRdb to the late 2010s). Background for the entire study: The treated patients, all with moderate-to-severe alopecia areata, were enrolled in an open-label pilot trial of oral tofacitinib given at 5 to 10 mg twice daily. Tofacitinib-treated patients had biopsies at baseline and at 4 and 24 weeks of treatment, with a later scalp biopsy in several patients. To study T cell clonal expansion in alopecia areata, the researchers applied high-throughput TCRbeta sequencing to both the C3H/HeJ mouse model and human patients. On the human side, TCRbeta sequencing was run on scalp tissue and on sorted CD4+ and CD8+ peripheral blood T cells from healthy controls and from alopecia areata patients with either patchy or totalis/universalis disease. For the treated patients, the SALT score, which quantifies what percentage of scalp surface area is affected, served as the measure of disease severity. Tofacitinib was given for 6 to 18 months, followed by 6 months of follow-up off drug to assess delayed response and recurrence. Scalp clonality was compared across normal scalp (n=4), patchy alopecia areata scalp (n=8), and alopecia totalis/universalis scalp (n=8). RNA was obtained with the PAXgene miRNA kit for fixed scalp, the miRNeasy kit for PBMCs, and the RNeasy kit for mouse skin. Amplification of TCRbeta CDR3 regions was done by immunoSEQ multiplex PCR using 35 Vbeta forward primers and 13 Jbeta reverse primers. The full study reports these points: Many expanded lesional clones persisted in scalp and blood during tofacitinib treatment, which may partly explain relapse after stopping treatment. With tofacitinib, both scalp clonality and the number of expanded CD8+ clones among the top 100 scalp clones went down significantly. Because the treated cohort was small and had just a single nonresponder, larger studies are needed to establish links between baseline CD8+ expansion and response. Higher clonality and more expanded CD8+ clones were observed in lesional scalp than in normal scalp, particularly in alopecia totalis/universalis, a finding suggestive of antigenic drive. Unlike mouse skin, which is dominated by gammadelta T cells, normal human skin has resident alphabeta T cells that are also sequenced, and this complicates analysis of the scalp TCR repertoire. Compared with mice, TCR sequences shared between patients were less clear, possibly partly because of HLA diversity across the patient population.

V gives up 4 bases and J gives up 7 bases, and the segment between their germline ends measures 11 bases. The CDR3 covers 13 residues, taking in both the cysteine and the phenylalanine. The entry retains the CDR3 DNA only, 39 bases that are in frame from base 1. The receptor library was made with the immunoSEQ multiplex PCR assay. To provide template for TCR sequencing, every sample had RNA extracted and reverse transcribed into cDNA. First-strand cDNA was synthesized with SuperScript III using a 2:1 mix of oligo-dT and random hexamers. A synthetic immune receptor repertoire was used to measure amplification bias, and any remaining bias was corrected computationally. As for the original processing: Raw reads were preprocessed for error removal, and CDR3 was defined according to IMGT conventions as running from the conserved cysteine to phenylalanine. To get clonality, Shannon entropy was normalized by log2 of the number of productive unique TCRs and the result was subtracted from 1. CD4 or CD8 identity of scalp clones was inferred by cross-referencing scalp TCRbeta sequences with sorted blood CD4 and CD8 repertoires. Entries here come from immuneACCESS through TCRdb and include only in-frame sequences with V and J called. Some clones fail to appear in such tables; in the studies checked, an unresolved V gene covers under half of the shortfall, and the cause of the remainder is unknown. V and J calls and clone size are those listed in that table; D and trimming were worked out from the DNA. For this sample the table gives 100,000 to 150,000 clones, of which 60% to 65% were detected only once. Roughly 5% of the sample rests with the top ten.

The chain couples TRBV23-1 to TRBJ1-5; the D gene cannot be named for sure. TRBV23-1 is recorded as an ORF, its role being uncertain. The clonotype comes from a human donor with alopecia areata. The material sequenced was CD4+ T cells sorted from blood, taken at week 4, from a patient treated with tofacitinib. The CDR3: CASSRWFGQPQHF. The DNA reads as follows: TGCGCCAGCAGTCGATGGTTTGGACAGCCCCAGCATTTT.